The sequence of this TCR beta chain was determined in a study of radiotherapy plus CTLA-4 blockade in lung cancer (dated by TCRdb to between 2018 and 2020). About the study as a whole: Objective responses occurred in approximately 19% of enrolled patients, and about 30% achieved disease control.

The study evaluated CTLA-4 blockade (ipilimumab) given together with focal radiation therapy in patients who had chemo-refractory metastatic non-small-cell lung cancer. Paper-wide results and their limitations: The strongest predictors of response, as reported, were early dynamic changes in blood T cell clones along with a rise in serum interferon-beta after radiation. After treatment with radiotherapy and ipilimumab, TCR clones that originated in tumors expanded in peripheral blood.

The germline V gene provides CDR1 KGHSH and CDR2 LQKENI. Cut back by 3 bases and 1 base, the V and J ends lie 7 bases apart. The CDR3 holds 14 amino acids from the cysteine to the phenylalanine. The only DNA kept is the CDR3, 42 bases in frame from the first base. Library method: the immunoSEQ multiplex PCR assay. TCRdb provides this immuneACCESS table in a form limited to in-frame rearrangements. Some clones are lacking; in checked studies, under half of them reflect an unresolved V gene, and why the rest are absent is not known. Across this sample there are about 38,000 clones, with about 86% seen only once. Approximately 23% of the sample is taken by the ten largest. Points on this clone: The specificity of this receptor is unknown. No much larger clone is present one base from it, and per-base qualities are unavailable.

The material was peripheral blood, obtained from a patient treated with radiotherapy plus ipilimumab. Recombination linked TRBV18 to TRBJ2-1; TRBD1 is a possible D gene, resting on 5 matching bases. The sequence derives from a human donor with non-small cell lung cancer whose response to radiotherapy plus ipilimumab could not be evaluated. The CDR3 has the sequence CASSPPGSYNEQFF. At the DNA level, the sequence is TGTGCCAGCTCACCTCCAGGGTCCTACAATGAGCAGTTCTTC.